This T cell receptor (beta chain) is from a study of tissue T cells after allogeneic stem cell transplantation. Study observations and caveats: Alloreactivity or antigen specificity of tissue TCRs was not determined; some clones might be host cells. The patient cohort was small and clinically heterogeneous, with limited sampling depth.

Documented time point: mouse harvest day 7 after allogeneic transplant. The graft held 10^6 splenic CD5+ T cells and 10^7 T-cell-depleted bone marrow cells. Comment on this clone: Antigen specificity is unknown. Mouse names are used for the genes. The missing CDR3 end, 1 residue past where the read stops, is filled in from the germline J gene.

TCRdb's copy holds only in-frame clones and misses some; the assay was immunoSEQ multiplex PCR. The data show roughly 6,400 clones, with over 35% seen just once and over 6.5% held by the top ten. The CDR3 length is 14 residues. The V gene end was trimmed by 5 bases and the J gene end by 6 bases; junction bases not matched to a gene: 5. CDR1 SNHLY and CDR2 FYNGKV come from the germline V gene (reference sequence). The V and J genes are TRBV3 and TRBJ2-2, with 8 nucleotides matching TRBD1. This sequence was found in a female BALB/c mouse given C57BL/6 T cells with graft-versus-host disease after an allogeneic hematopoietic cell transplant. Specimen: gut tissue. CDR3 DNA (partial): TGTGCCAGCAGCCCCGGGACAGGCCCCGGGCAGCTCTAC. It encodes CASSPGTGPGQLY. The full CDR3 reads CASSPGTGPGQLYF.